The 30 T cell receptor beta chains presented below share a single source sample, sequenced in a study of monozygotic twins with inflammatory bowel disease. For each CDR3 protein, TCRdb gives one entry from its re-call of the 5' RACE reads, without DNA. The repertoire table contains approximately 160,000 distinct CDR3 sequences. The sample consisted of blood. Source of these receptors: a human donor with ulcerative colitis or Crohn's disease, or a healthy co-twin of an affected twin (not recorded which).

J is TRBJ1-1 and V is TRBV10-2. The germline V gene encodes CDR1 WSHSY and CDR2 SAAADI. The CDR3 covers 11 residues. CDR3 sequence reads: CASALGTEAFF.

The V gene is TRBV7-2, the J gene TRBJ2-7. Per germline, CDR1 SGHTA and CDR2 FQGNSA. This CDR3 spans 14 amino acids. The CDR3 spells CASSFGRLRYEQYF.

The chain links TRBV7-2 to TRBJ2-7; there is no DNA to check the TCRdb D call of TRBD1. This CDR3 is 15 amino acids long. The V gene's germline CDR1 is SGHTA and CDR2 FQGNSA. The CDR3 sequence is CASSPGAGLPYEQYF.

The genes are TRBV7-2 and TRBJ1-5; TCRdb selects TRBD1, and the lack of DNA leaves this call unchecked. The germline V gene encodes CDR1 SGHTA and CDR2 FQGNSA. CDR3 size: 14 residues. CDR3 loop: CASSFGPGGGPQHF.

The chain carries TRBV5-4 and TRBJ2-1; TCRdb's assignment of TRBD1 cannot be checked, as there is no DNA. This CDR3 has 13 amino acids. The germline gives CDR1 SGHNT, CDR2 YYREEE (reference sequence). The CDR3 loop reads CASSLTGGNEQFF.

V gene TRBV7-9 combines with J gene TRBJ1-3. Germline V gene sequence: CDR1 SEHNR, CDR2 FQNEAQ (reference sequence). CDR3 size: 14 residues. The CDR3 loop is CASSLGLPGNTIYF.

This chain uses TRBV27 with TRBJ1-2; TCRdb outputs TRBD1, but without DNA this stays unchecked. Germline-derived CDR1 and CDR2 are MNHEY and SMNVEV (reference sequence). The CDR3 spans 14 residues. This CDR3 reads CASRPTGTNYGYTF.

V is TRBV7-2 and J is TRBJ2-5; absent DNA, TCRdb's TRBD2 call cannot be checked. CDR3 length: 15 residues. Germline V lookup: CDR1 SGHTA, CDR2 FQGNSA. The CDR3 sequence is CASSPSGGYPETQYF. The full variable domain, in which reference TRBV7-2 and TRBJ2-5 provide the parts outside the CDR3, is GAGVSQSPSNKVTEKGKDVELRCDPISGHTALYWYRQSLGQGLEFLIYFQGNSAPDKSGLPSDRFSAERTGGSVSTLTIQRTQQEDSAVYLCASSPSGGYPETQYFGPGTRLLVL.

The chain recombines TRBV6-1 with TRBJ1-1. The CDR3 runs 16 residues. Germline CDR1 reads MNHNS; CDR2 reads SASEGT. The CDR3 protein is CASRTRTGALNTEAFF.

The rearrangement links TRBV10-3 to TRBJ2-1; without DNA, the TCRdb call of TRBD2 cannot be checked. The CDR3 sequence is 15 residues long. Germline assignment: CDR1 ENHRY and CDR2 SYGVKD. CDR3 protein: CAISQTSGTSNEQFF.

The chain joins TRBV5-5 to TRBJ1-1; TCRdb returns TRBD1, unconfirmable since there is no DNA. Germline V gene sequence: CDR1 SGHKS, CDR2 YYEKEE (reference sequence). This CDR3 region has 14 residues. The CDR3 loop is CASSLGQGSGKAFF. The whole variable domain, filled in from reference TRBV5-5 and TRBJ1-1, reads DAGVTQSPTHLIKTRGQQVTLRCSPISGHKSVSWYQQVLGQGPQFIFQYYEKEERGRGNFPDRFSARQFPNYSSELNVNALLLGDSALYLCASSLGQGSGKAFFGQGTRLTVV.

The chain has TRBV5-1 and TRBJ2-2; TCRdb gives TRBD1 as the D gene, but with no DNA this cannot be confirmed. Germline CDR1 is SGHRS and CDR2 is YFSETQ. The length of the CDR3 is 16 residues. CDR3 residues: CASSLGDASNTGELFF.

The V call is TRBV18, the J call TRBJ2-7. CDR1 is KGHSH and CDR2 is LQKENI in the germline V gene. This CDR3 comprises 11 residues. This CDR3 is CASSSVYEQYF.

The chain is built from TRBV20-1 and TRBJ2-7; TCRdb calls TRBD1, which cannot be checked without DNA. CDR3 size: 13 residues. CDR1 and CDR2 (germline): DFQATT, SNEGSKA (reference sequence). The CDR3 protein is CSAPFEGTYEQYF.

V and J are TRBV5-1 and TRBJ2-5; TCRdb's D call, TRBD1, is unchecked because there is no DNA. Germline V gives CDR1 SGHRS, CDR2 YFSETQ. CDR3 length equals 15 residues. The CDR3 here is CASSPGTGTTETQYF.

The chain has TRBV5-6 and TRBJ1-6; as DNA is missing, the TRBD1 call by TCRdb cannot be tested. In germline, CDR1 is SGHDT, CDR2 YYEEEE. The length of the CDR3 is 16 residues. CDR3 loop: CASSLANSGNNSPLHF.

V usage is TRBV29-1 and J usage is TRBJ1-1; the TCRdb D gene call, TRBD1, has no DNA to confirm it. The CDR3 consists of 13 residues. Germline loops: CDR1 SQVTM, CDR2 ANQGSEA. The CDR3 reads CSVAIPPNTEAFF.

The chain joins TRBV7-2 to TRBJ2-7; TCRdb designates TRBD1, a call that cannot be tested without DNA. This CDR3 is built from 17 residues. Germline V gives CDR1 SGHTA, CDR2 FQGNSA. The chain's CDR3 is CASSLEETGWLAYEQYF.

This chain connects TRBV20-1 to TRBJ1-5. The CDR3 consists of 14 residues. Germline V lookup: CDR1 DFQATT, CDR2 SNEGSKA (reference sequence). The CDR3 here is CSAKNLGSNQPQHF.

The gene calls are TRBV7-2 and TRBJ2-3; TCRdb outputs TRBD2, but without DNA this stays unchecked. In germline, CDR1 is SGHTA, CDR2 FQGNSA. The CDR3 sequence is 15 residues long. CDR3 sequence: CASSFLAGRGDTQYF. Variable domain in full (rest from reference TRBV7-2 and TRBJ2-3): GAGVSQSPSNKVTEKGKDVELRCDPISGHTALYWYRQSLGQGLEFLIYFQGNSAPDKSGLPSDRFSAERTGGSVSTLTIQRTQQEDSAVYLCASSFLAGRGDTQYFGPGTRLTVL.

This rearrangement joins TRBV27 to TRBJ2-7. This CDR3 region has 14 residues. Germline-derived CDR1 and CDR2 are MNHEY and SMNVEV (reference sequence). The CDR3 here is CVSSLNGPFDEQYF.

The genes are TRBV6-2 or TRBV6-3 and TRBJ2-5. Germline V lookup: CDR1 MNHEY, CDR2 SVGEGT. This CDR3 is 14 amino acids long. CDR3 sequence: CASSPDGLQETQYF.

This chain's CDR3 is CASSLGGGSRNTDTQYF. V is TRBV5-1 and J is TRBJ2-3; the TRBD2 assignment by TCRdb is unverifiable without DNA. The CDR3 loop spans 17 amino acids. Germline V lookup: CDR1 SGHRS, CDR2 YFSETQ.

The V gene is TRBV7-9, the J gene TRBJ2-7; TCRdb calls TRBD2, which cannot be checked without DNA. Germline assignment: CDR1 SEHNR and CDR2 FQNEAQ (reference sequence). The CDR3 spans 15 residues. CDR3 protein: CASSLVAGDSYEQYF.

V gene TRBV20-1 combines with J gene TRBJ2-5; TCRdb lists TRBD2, though no DNA is available to test this call. This CDR3 contains 15 residues. Germline loops: CDR1 DFQATT, CDR2 SNEGSKA (reference sequence). The CDR3 region is CSAYRLAGGQETQYF.

The J gene is TRBJ1-1, the V gene TRBV30. Germline V gives CDR1 GTSNPN, CDR2 SVGIG (reference sequence). The CDR3 has 20 amino acids. The CDR3 loop reads CAWSSLEGKSYNQVNTEAFF.

The chain couples TRBV4-2 to TRBJ1-2; the D gene TCRdb calls, TRBD1, cannot be checked with no DNA. Per the germline V gene, CDR1 is LGHNA and CDR2 is YNFKEQ. The CDR3 extends over 15 amino acids. CDR3 loop: CASSQVSGTGGGYTF.

The V gene is TRBV7-9, the J gene TRBJ2-1; TCRdb selects TRBD1, and the lack of DNA leaves this call unchecked. The length of the CDR3 is 15 residues. Germline values: CDR1 SEHNR, CDR2 FQNEAQ (reference sequence). The chain's CDR3 is CASSFSGGFGNEQFF. The complete variable domain, with remaining parts taken from reference TRBV7-9 and TRBJ2-1, reads DTGVSQNPRHKITKRGQNVTFRCDPISEHNRLYWYRQTLGQGPEFLTYFQNEAQLEKSRLLSDRFSAERPKGSFSTLEIQRTEQGDSAMYLCASSFSGGFGNEQFFGPGTRLTVL.

The chain has TRBV27 and TRBJ1-2; TCRdb designates TRBD1, a call that cannot be tested without DNA. Germline CDR1 and CDR2: MNHEY and SMNVEV (reference sequence). The CDR3 has 14 amino acids. The CDR3 spells CASSDPGFLRGYTF.

Here the CDR3 reads CASSLVGQGSGIQYF. The chain is built from TRBV28 and TRBJ2-4; the D call from TCRdb, TRBD1, cannot be confirmed without DNA. The CDR3 extends over 15 amino acids. CDR1 and CDR2 from the germline V gene are MDHEN and SYDVKM.